Listed below are T cell receptor beta chains from one sample, sequenced in a study of T cell responses to AZD1222 COVID-19 vaccine. Libraries were prepared by immunoSEQ multiplex PCR; TCRdb keeps only in-frame clonotypes and omits some of them. The data contain some 100,000 clones, about 90% of them singletons. This specimen consisted of peripheral blood, obtained on day 0 of AZD1222 vaccination. The receptor source for this set is an adult in good health. CDR3s include the opening cysteine and the closing phenylalanine or tryptophan. A D gene is named only where the DNA matches it firmly. Clone size is not always given. Where it is, it says once, few, many or a class for expanded clones.

>TRBV7-9|-|-|TRBJ1-6
CASSLAPDSDNSPLHF
TGTGCCAGCAGCTTAGCCCCCGACAGCGATAATTCACCCCTCCACTTT
>TRBV6-1|-|-|TRBJ1-2
CASSEINRPGYGYTF
TGTGCCAGCAGTGAGATCAACCGACCAGGATATGGCTACACCTTC
>TRBV20-1|-|-|TRBJ1-4
CSASYGGAPEKLFF
TGCAGTGCTAGTTACGGGGGCGCGCCTGAAAAACTGTTTTTT
>TRBV19|-|-|TRBJ2-2
CASNTGRDTGELFF
TGTGCCAGTAATACAGGGAGGGACACCGGGGAGCTGTTTTTT
>TRBV27|-|-|TRBJ2-7
CASSPTGFGQYF
TGTGCCAGCAGTCCCACAGGGTTCGGGCAGTACTTC
>TRBV29-1|-|-|TRBJ1-1
CSVSRGGNTEAFF
TGCAGCGTTAGTCGGGGAGGGAACACTGAAGCTTTCTTT
>TRBV7-8|TRBD1|-|TRBJ2-5
CASSYSGTGDLETQYF
TGTGCCAGCAGCTACTCCGGGACAGGGGATCTGGAGACCCAGTACTTC
>TRBV6-6|-|-|TRBJ2-2
CASTILTGELFF
TGTGCCAGCACCATATTGACCGGGGAGCTGTTTTTT
>TRBV18|-|-|TRBJ1-6
CASSPESGTSGWNSPLHF
TGTGCCAGCTCACCAGAATCCGGGACATCTGGATGGAATTCACCCCTCCACTTT
>TRBV7-8|-|-|TRBJ1-5
CASSLVHSQIQPQHF
TGTGCCAGCAGCTTAGTACACTCCCAAATTCAGCCCCAGCATTTT
>TRBV19|-|-|TRBJ1-2
CASKFRGLANYGYTF
TGTGCCAGTAAATTCCGGGGCCTCGCTAACTATGGCTACACCTTC
>TRBV4-1|TRBD2|-|TRBJ2-7
CASSQGRTSGSSAYEQYF
TGCGCCAGCAGCCAAGGAAGGACTAGCGGGAGTTCTGCCTACGAGCAGTACTTC
>TRBV19|TRBD2|-|TRBJ2-3
CASSILAGGGDEDTQYF
TGTGCCAGTAGTATTCTAGCGGGAGGCGGAGATGAAGATACGCAGTATTTT
>TRBV19|-|-|TRBJ1-5
CASSTRTEQPQHF
TGTGCCAGTAGTACCCGGACTGAGCAGCCCCAGCATTTT
>TRBV28|-|-|TRBJ2-7
CASTEGGREQYF
TGTGCCAGCACGGAGGGGGGGCGGGAGCAGTACTTC
>TRBV2|-|-|TRBJ1-4
CASKTQFNEKLFF
TGTGCCAGCAAAACCCAATTTAATGAAAAACTGTTTTTT
>TRBV9|TRBD1|few|TRBJ2-7
CASSVVGQDPGEQYF
TGTGCCAGCAGCGTAGTGGGACAGGACCCTGGCGAGCAGTACTTC